This paragraph reports one T cell receptor beta chain. CDR1 and CDR2 (germline): MRHNA, SNTAGT. CDR3 length: 13 residues. V lost 2 bases to trimming and J lost 6 bases, with 10 bases between them. Original methodology: Reference gene primer amplification in the assay estimated nucleated cell counts. Sequencing used immunoSEQ multiplex PCR; TCRdb keeps in-frame clones, though not all of them. That table gives V, J and clone size, and the DNA gave D and trimming. Of 100,000 to 150,000 clones listed, approximately 90% are singletons. The source of the sample is a study of blood T cell repertoires in COVID-19. Looking at the study overall: The United States, Italy and Spain were the sources of the acute and convalescent COVID-19 samples. PBMCs, B-cell-depleted T cells, or T cells were the source of the cDNA or gDNA that made up the material.

The sequence was obtained from a human donor in a cohort sampled during active COVID-19. The gene calls are TRBV6-4 and TRBJ1-2; no firm D call. Specimen: peripheral blood. CDR3 amino acids: CASSDGEADGYTF. The CDR3 nucleotides are TGTGCCAGCAGTGACGGGGAAGCGGATGGCTACACCTTC.